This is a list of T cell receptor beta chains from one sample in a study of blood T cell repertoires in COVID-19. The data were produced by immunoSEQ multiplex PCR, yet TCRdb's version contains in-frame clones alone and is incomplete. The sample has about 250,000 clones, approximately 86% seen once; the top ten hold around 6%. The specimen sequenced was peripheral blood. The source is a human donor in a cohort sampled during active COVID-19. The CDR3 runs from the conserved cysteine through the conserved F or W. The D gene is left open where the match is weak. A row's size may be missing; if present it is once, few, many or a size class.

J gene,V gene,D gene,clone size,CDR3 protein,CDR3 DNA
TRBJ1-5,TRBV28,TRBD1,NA,CASSLTVSRGETYSNQPQHF,TGTGCCAGCAGTTTAACGGTCAGCAGGGGGGAAACTTATAGCAATCAGCCCCAGCATTTT
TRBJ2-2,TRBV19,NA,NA,CASSIPTDRYTGELFF,TGTGCCAGTAGTATACCGACAGACAGGTACACCGGGGAGCTGTTTTTT
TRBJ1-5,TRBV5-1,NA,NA,CASSLNGASNQPQHF,TGCGCCAGCAGCTTGAATGGGGCGAGCAATCAGCCCCAGCATTTT
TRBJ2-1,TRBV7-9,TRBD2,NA,CASSFGTSGSLFF,TGTGCCAGCAGCTTTGGGACTAGCGGGAGTTTGTTCTTC
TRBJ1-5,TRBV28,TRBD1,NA,CASSPGQGGRSNQPQHF,TGTGCCAGCAGTCCGGGACAGGGGGGCAGGAGCAATCAGCCCCAGCATTTT
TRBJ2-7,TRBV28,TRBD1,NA,CASFRQGLNEQYF,TGTGCCAGCTTTAGACAGGGCTTGAACGAGCAGTACTTC
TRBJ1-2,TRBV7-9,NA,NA,CASSPDGDYGYTF,TGTGCCAGCAGCCCCGACGGAGACTATGGCTACACCTTC
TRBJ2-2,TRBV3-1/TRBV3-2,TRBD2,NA,CASSQTSGVGELFF,TGTGCCAGCAGCCAGACTAGCGGAGTCGGGGAGCTGTTTTTT
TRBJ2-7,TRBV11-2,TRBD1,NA,CASSSPTGRTF,TGTGCCAGCAGCTCACCGACAGGGAGAACCTTC
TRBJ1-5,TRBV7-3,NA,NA,CASSRTISGPQHF,TGTGCCAGCAGTCGGACAATCTCGGGGCCCCAGCATTTT
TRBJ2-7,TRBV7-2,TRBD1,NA,CASSSPGTGTYEQYF,TGTGCCAGCAGCTCTCCCGGGACAGGGACCTACGAGCAGTACTTC
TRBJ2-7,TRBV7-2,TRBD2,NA,CASSSVLRLAFYEQYF,TGTGCCAGCAGCTCGGTCCTGAGACTAGCATTTTACGAGCAGTACTTC
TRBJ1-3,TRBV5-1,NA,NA,CASSTQGTGNTIYF,TGCGCCAGCAGCACCCAGGGGACTGGAAACACCATATATTTT
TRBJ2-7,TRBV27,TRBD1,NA,CASSSPGQGFYEQYF,TGTGCCAGCAGTTCGCCGGGACAGGGCTTCTACGAGCAGTACTTC
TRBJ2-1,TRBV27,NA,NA,CASSLLVADNEQFF,TGTGCCAGCAGTTTACTCGTAGCGGACAATGAGCAGTTCTTC
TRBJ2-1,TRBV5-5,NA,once,CASSPQNGGEQFF,TGTGCCAGCAGCCCCCAGAATGGAGGTGAGCAGTTCTTC
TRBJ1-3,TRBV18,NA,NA,CASSSTGETGNTIYF,TGTGCCAGCTCATCTACAGGAGAAACTGGAAACACCATATATTTT
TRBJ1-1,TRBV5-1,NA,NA,CASSLNKGRGTEAFF,TGCGCCAGCAGCTTGAATAAGGGGCGAGGCACTGAAGCTTTCTTT
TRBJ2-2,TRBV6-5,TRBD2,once,CASSYWGSGGTGELFF,TGTGCCAGCAGTTACTGGGGTAGCGGGGGTACCGGGGAGCTGTTTTTT
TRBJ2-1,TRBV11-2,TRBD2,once,CASSSRLAAYNEQFF,TGTGCCAGCAGCTCCAGACTAGCGGCCTACAATGAGCAGTTCTTC
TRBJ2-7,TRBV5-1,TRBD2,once,CASSRTSANRYEQYF,TGCGCCAGCAGCAGAACTAGCGCCAATCGCTACGAGCAGTACTTC
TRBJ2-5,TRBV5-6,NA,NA,CASSHRVGETQYF,TGTGCCAGCAGCCACAGGGTGGGAGAGACCCAGTACTTC
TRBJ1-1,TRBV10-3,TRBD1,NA,CAIKPGTGAAEAFF,TGTGCCATCAAGCCCGGGACAGGGGCCGCTGAAGCTTTCTTT
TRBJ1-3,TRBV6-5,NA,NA,CAAGVASGNTIYF,TGTGCCGCGGGGGTAGCCTCTGGAAACACCATATATTTT
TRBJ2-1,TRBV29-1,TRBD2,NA,CSGTSGGHNEQFF,TGCAGTGGGACTAGCGGGGGCCACAATGAGCAGTTCTTC
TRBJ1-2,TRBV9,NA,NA,CASSELNYGYTF,TGTGCCAGCAGCGAACTTAACTATGGCTACACCTTC
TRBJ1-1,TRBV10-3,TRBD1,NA,CAISVDRGNTEAFF,TGTGCCATCAGTGTCGACAGGGGGAACACTGAAGCTTTCTTT
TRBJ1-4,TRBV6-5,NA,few,CASSYLRGARQEKLFF,TGTGCCAGCAGTTACCTCCGCGGGGCTCGCCAAGAAAAACTGTTTTTT
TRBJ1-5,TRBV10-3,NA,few,CAISEQGRNQPQHF,TGTGCCATCAGTGAACAAGGGAGGAATCAGCCCCAGCATTTT
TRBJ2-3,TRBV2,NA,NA,CASRGGTSTDTQYF,TGTGCCAGCAGGGGGGGTACTAGCACAGATACGCAGTATTTT
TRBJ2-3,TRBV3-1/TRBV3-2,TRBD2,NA,CASSQEVWLAGSQGDTQYF,TGTGCCAGCAGCCAAGAGGTTTGGCTAGCGGGGTCGCAGGGAGATACGCAGTATTTT
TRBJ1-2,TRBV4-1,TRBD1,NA,CASSPGQGANYGYTF,TGCGCCAGCAGCCCAGGACAGGGGGCAAACTATGGCTACACCTTC
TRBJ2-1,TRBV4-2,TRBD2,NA,CASSYRGGSGRKSSYNEQFF,TGTGCCAGCAGCTATAGAGGGGGTAGCGGGAGGAAGAGCTCCTACAATGAGCAGTTCTTC
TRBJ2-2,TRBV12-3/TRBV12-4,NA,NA,CASRATGTGELFF,TGTGCCAGCAGGGCCACCGGGACCGGGGAGCTGTTTTTT
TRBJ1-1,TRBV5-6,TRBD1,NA,CASSLAGQGLNTEAFF,TGTGCCAGCAGCTTGGCCGGACAGGGTCTGAACACTGAAGCTTTCTTT
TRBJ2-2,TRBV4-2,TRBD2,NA,CASSREGGRAGELFF,TGTGCCAGCAGCCGAGAAGGCGGGAGGGCCGGGGAGCTGTTTTTT
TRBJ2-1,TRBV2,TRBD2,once,CASRPGGPENEQFF,TGTGCCAGCAGACCGGGGGGGCCGGAAAATGAGCAGTTCTTC
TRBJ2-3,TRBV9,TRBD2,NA,CASSVGLAGGDTQYF,TGTGCCAGCAGCGTAGGACTGGCGGGGGGAGATACGCAGTATTTT
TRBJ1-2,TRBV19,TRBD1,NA,CASSTMDRVRGYTF,TGTGCCAGTAGTACCATGGACAGGGTACGTGGCTACACCTTC
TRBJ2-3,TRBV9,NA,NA,CASSAGGSTDTQYF,TGTGCCAGCAGCGCCGGGGGAAGCACAGATACGCAGTATTTT
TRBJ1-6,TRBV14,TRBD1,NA,CASSQEGTGALRSPLHF,TGTGCCAGCAGCCAAGAAGGAACAGGGGCCCTTAGGTCACCCCTCCACTTT
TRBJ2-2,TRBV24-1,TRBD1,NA,CATSGTGGTGELFF,TGTGCCACCAGTGGGACAGGGGGCACCGGGGAGCTGTTTTTT
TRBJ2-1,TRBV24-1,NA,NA,CATSDQTPNEQFF,TGTGCCACCAGTGACCAGACTCCTAATGAGCAGTTCTTC
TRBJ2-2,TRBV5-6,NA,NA,CASSSETGYTGELFF,TGTGCCAGCAGCTCCGAGACTGGGTACACCGGGGAGCTGTTTTTT
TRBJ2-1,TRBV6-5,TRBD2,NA,CASSRTSGGEQFF,TGTGCCAGCAGCCGGACTAGCGGCGGTGAGCAGTTCTTC
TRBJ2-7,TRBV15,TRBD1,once,CATSRDSTGGREQYF,TGTGCCACCAGCAGAGATAGTACAGGGGGTCGTGAGCAGTACTTC
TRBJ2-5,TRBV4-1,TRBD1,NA,CASSQDLGQLGETQYF,TGCGCCAGCAGCCAAGATCTGGGACAGCTAGGGGAGACCCAGTACTTC
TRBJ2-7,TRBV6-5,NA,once,CASTGGVGEQYF,TGTGCCAGCACCGGGGGAGTGGGGGAGCAGTACTTC
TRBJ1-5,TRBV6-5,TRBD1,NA,CASRDRDNQPQHF,TGTGCCAGCAGGGACAGGGACAATCAGCCCCAGCATTTT
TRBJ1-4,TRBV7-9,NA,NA,CASSLSLGLEEKLFF,TGTGCCAGCAGCTTATCATTGGGGCTGGAGGAAAAACTGTTTTTT
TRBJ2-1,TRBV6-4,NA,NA,CASSVTSNNEQFF,TGTGCCAGCAGTGTTACTAGCAATAATGAGCAGTTCTTC